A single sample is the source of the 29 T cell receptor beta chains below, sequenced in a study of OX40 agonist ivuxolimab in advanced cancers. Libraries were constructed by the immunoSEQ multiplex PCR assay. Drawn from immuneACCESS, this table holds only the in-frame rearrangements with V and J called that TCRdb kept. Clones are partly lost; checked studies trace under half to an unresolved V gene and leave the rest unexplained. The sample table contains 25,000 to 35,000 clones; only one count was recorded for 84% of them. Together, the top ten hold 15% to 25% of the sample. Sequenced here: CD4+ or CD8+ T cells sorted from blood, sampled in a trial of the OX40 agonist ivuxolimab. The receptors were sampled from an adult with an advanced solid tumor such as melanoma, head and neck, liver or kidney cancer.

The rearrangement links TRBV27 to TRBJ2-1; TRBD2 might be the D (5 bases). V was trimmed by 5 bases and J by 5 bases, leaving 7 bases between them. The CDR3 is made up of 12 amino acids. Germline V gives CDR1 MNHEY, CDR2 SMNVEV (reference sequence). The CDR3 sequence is CASSKGDNEQFF. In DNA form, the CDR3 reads TGTGCCAGCAGTAAGGGAGACAATGAGCAGTTCTTC.

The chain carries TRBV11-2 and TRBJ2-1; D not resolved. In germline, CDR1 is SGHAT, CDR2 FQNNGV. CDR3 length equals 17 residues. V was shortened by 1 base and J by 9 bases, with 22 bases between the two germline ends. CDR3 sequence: CASSLGFWGSRSSEQFF. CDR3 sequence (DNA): TGTGCCAGCAGCTTAGGCTTCTGGGGTTCCAGGAGTAGTGAGCAGTTCTTC.

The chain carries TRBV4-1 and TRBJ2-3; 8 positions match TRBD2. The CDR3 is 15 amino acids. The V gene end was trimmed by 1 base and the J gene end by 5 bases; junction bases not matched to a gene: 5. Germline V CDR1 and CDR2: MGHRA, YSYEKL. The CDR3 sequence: CASSQVAAGEDTQYF. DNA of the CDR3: TGCGCCAGCAGCCAAGTGGCAGCGGGAGAAGATACGCAGTATTTT.

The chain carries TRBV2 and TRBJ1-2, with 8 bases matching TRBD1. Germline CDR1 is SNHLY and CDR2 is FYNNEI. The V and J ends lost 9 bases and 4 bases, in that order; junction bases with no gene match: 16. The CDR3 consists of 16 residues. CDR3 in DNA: TGTGCCAGTTTATCGGGACAGGCTCTGATTCTCTATGGCTACACCTTC. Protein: CASLSGQALILYGYTF. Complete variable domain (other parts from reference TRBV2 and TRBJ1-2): EPEVTQTPSHQVTQMGQEVILRCVPISNHLYFYWYRQILGQKVEFLVSFYNNEISEKSEIFDDQFSVERPDGSNFTLKIRSTKLEDSAMYFCASLSGQALILYGYTFGSGTRLTVV.

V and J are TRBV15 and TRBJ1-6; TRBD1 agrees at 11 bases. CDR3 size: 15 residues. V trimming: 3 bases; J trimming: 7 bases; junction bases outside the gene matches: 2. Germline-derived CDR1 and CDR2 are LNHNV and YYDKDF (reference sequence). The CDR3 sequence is CATSRDRGLNSPLHF. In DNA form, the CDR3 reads TGTGCCACCAGCAGGGACAGGGGGCTGAATTCACCCCTCCACTTT. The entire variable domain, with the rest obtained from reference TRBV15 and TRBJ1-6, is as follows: DAMVIQNPRYQVTQFGKPVTLSCSQTLNHNVMYWYQQKSSQAPKLLFHYYDKDFNNEADTPDNFQSRRPNTSFCFLDIRSPGLGDTAMYLCATSRDRGLNSPLHFGNGTRLTVT.

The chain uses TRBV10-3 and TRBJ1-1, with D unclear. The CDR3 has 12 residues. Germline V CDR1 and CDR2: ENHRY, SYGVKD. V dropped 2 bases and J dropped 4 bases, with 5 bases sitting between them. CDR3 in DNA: TGTGCCATCAGTGAGGTGGGCACTGAAGCTTTCTTT. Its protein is CAISEVGTEAFF.

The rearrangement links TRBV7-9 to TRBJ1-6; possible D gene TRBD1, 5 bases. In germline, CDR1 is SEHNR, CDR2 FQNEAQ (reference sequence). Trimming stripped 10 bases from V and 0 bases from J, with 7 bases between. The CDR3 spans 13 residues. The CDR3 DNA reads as TGTGCCACTGACAGCTCCTATAATTCACCCCTCCACTTT. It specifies CATDSSYNSPLHF.

The CDR3 loop is CASSLIHEQYF. The CDR3 nucleotides read TGTGCCAGCAGCTTAATCCACGAGCAGTACTTC. The chain uses TRBV13 and TRBJ2-7; no definite D call. CDR1 is PRHDT, CDR2 FYEKMQ, per germline (reference sequence). The CDR3 covers 11 residues. V lost 2 bases and J 5 bases, leaving 4 bases between the germline ends.

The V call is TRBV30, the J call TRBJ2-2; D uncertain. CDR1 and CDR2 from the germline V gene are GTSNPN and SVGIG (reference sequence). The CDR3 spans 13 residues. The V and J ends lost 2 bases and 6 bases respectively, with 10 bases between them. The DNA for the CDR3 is TGTGCCTGGAGTCCCGATGGGGCCGGGGAGCTGTTTTTT. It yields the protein CAWSPDGAGELFF.

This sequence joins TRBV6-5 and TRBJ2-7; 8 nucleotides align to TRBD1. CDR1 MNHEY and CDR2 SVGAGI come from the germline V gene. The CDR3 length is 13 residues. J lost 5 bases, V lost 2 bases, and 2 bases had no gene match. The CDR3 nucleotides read TGTGCCAGCAGTTACGCGACAGGGGACGAGCAGTACTTC. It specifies CASSYATGDEQYF.

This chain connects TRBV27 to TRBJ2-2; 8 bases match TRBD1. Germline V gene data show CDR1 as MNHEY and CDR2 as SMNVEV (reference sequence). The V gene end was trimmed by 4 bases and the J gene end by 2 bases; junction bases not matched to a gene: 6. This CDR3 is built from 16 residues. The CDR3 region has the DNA TGTGCCAGCAGTTCCTTTGGGACAGGCAACACCGGGGAGCTGTTTTTT. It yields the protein CASSSFGTGNTGELFF.

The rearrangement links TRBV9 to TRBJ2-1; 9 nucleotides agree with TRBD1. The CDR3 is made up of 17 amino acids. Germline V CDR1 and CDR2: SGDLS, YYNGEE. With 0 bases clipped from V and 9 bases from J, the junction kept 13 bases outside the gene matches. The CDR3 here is CASSVEGDRAPTIEQFF. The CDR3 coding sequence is TGTGCCAGCAGCGTAGAGGGGGACAGGGCCCCGACAATTGAGCAGTTCTTC.

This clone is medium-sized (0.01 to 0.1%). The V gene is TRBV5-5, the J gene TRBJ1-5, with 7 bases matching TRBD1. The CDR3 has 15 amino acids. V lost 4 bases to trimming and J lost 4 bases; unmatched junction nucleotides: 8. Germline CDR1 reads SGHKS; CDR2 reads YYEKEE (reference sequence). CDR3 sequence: CASSLGTEINQPQHF. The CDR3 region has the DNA TGTGCCAGCAGCCTCGGGACAGAGATTAATCAGCCCCAGCATTTT.

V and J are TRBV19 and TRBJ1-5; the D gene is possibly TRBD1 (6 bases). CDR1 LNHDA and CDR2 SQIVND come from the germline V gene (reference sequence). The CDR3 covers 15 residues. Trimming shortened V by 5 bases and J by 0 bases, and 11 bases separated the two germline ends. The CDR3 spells CASSGGPYSNQPQHF. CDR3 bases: TGTGCCAGTAGTGGGGGCCCATATAGCAATCAGCCCCAGCATTTT.

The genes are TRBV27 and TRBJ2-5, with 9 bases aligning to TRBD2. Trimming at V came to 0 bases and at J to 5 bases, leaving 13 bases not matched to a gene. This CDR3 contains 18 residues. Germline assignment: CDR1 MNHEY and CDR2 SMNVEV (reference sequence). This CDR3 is CASSLSLASGIEGETQYF. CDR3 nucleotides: TGTGCCAGCAGTTTATCGTTGGCTAGCGGGATAGAGGGGGAGACCCAGTACTTC.

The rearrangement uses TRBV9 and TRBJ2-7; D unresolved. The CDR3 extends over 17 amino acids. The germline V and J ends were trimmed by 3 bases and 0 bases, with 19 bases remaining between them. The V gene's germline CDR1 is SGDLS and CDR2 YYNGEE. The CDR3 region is CASSASLHDWSSYEQYF. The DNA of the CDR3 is TGTGCCAGCAGCGCCAGCCTGCATGACTGGAGCTCCTACGAGCAGTACTTC.

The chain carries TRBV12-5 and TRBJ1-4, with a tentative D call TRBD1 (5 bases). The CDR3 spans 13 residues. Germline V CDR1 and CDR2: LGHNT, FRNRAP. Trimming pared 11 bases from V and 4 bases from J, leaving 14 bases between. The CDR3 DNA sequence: TGTGCTGTCGGGGCAGCTGGTAATGAAAAACTGTTTTTT. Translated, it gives CAVGAAGNEKLFF.

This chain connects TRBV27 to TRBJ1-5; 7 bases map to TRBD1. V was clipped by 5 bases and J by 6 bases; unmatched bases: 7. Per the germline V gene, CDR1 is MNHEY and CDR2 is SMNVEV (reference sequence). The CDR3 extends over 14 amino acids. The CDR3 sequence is CASSVQGPGQPQHF. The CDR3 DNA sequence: TGTGCCAGCAGTGTACAGGGGCCGGGTCAGCCCCAGCATTTT.

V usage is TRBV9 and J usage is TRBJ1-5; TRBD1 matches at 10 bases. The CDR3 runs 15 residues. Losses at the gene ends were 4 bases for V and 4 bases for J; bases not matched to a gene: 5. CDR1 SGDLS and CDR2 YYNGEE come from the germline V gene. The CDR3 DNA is TGTGCCAGCAGCCCCGGGACAGGGGTGAATCAGCCCCAGCATTTT. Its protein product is CASSPGTGVNQPQHF.

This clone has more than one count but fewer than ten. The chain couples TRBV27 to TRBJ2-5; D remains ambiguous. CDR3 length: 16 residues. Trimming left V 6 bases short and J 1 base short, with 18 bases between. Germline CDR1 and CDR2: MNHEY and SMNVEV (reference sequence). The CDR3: CASRVWGGSTQETQYF. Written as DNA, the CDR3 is TGTGCCAGCAGGGTATGGGGTGGCAGCACCCAAGAGACCCAGTACTTC.

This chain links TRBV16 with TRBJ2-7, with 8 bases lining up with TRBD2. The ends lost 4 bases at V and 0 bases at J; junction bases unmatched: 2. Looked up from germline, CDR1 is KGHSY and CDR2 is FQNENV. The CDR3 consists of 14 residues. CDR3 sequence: CASSPGTSSYEQYF. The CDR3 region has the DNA TGTGCCAGCAGCCCCGGGACTAGCTCCTACGAGCAGTACTTC.

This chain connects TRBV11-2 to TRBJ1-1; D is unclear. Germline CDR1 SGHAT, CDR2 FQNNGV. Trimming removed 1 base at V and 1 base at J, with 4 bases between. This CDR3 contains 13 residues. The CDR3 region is CASSLARNTEAFF. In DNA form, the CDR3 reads TGTGCCAGCAGCTTAGCCAGGAACACTGAAGCTTTCTTT.

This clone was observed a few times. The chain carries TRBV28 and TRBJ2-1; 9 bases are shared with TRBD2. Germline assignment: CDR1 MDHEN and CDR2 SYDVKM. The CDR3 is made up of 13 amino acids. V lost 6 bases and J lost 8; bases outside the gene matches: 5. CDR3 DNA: TGTGCCAGCAGAATTAGCGGGGGCTATGAGCAGTTCTTC. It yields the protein CASRISGGYEQFF.

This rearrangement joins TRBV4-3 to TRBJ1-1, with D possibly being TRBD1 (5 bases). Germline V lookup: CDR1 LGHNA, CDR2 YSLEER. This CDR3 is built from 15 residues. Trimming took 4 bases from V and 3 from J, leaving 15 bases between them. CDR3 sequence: CASSPRDSGYTEAFF. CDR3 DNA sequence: TGCGCCAGCAGCCCCCGGGACTCTGGATACACTGAAGCTTTCTTT.

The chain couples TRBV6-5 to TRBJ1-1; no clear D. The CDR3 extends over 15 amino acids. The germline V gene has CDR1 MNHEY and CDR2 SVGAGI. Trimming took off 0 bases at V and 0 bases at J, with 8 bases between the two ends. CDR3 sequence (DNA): TGTGCCAGCAGTTACTCATCCGGAATGAACACTGAAGCTTTCTTT. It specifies CASSYSSGMNTEAFF.

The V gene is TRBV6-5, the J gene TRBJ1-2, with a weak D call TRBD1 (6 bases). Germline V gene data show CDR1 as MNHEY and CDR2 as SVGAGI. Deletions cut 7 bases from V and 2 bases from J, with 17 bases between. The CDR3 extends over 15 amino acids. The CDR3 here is CASIDPDSLNYGYTF. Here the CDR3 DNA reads TGTGCCAGCATCGACCCGGACAGCCTAAACTATGGCTACACCTTC.

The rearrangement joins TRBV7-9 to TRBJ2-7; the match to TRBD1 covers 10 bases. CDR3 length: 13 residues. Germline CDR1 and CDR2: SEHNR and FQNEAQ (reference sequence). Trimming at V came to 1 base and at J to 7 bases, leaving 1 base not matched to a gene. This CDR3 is CASSLGTGGEQYF. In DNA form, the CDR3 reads TGTGCCAGCAGCTTAGGGACAGGGGGAGAGCAGTACTTC.

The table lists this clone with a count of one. This CDR3 reads CASSRSQGSAPLHF. The CDR3 DNA follows: TGTGCCAGCAGCCGAAGCCAGGGGTCGGCACCCCTCCACTTT. The V gene is TRBV9, the J gene TRBJ1-6; TRBD1 might be the D (6 bases). Germline V gene sequence: CDR1 SGDLS, CDR2 YYNGEE. There are 14 residues in the CDR3. V lost 4 bases, J lost 11 bases, and 16 bases lay in between.

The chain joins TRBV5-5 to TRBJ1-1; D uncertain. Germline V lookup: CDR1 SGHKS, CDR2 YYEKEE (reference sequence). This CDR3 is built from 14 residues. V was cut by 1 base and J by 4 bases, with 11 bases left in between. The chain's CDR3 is CASSLYGEGTEAFF. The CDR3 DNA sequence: TGTGCCAGCAGCTTGTACGGAGAGGGCACTGAAGCTTTCTTT.